This TCR beta chain derives from a study of shared clonotypes between healthy human individuals. Findings and caveats of the study: Large depth notwithstanding, sorted-subset sequencing proved incomplete by rarefaction. Naive subsets usually exceeded memory subsets in estimated richness. Generation probabilities of non-shared clonotypes were lower (relative to those shared by all four donors).

Naive CD45RA+ and memory CD45RA-negative subsets were split from CD4+ cells. With respect to this clone: Its antigen remains unknown.

Data came from immunoSEQ multiplex PCR; TCRdb stores just in-frame clones and leaves some out. The repertoire holds 200,000 to 250,000 clones, with approximately 65% as singletons. The germline V gene has CDR1 SGHDT and CDR2 YYEEEE. The length of the CDR3 is 17 residues. V lost 6 bases and J lost 6; bases outside the gene matches: 15. The source of this sequence is a man younger than 40 in good health. Sequencing input: memory CD4+ T cells sorted from blood. The subset here: CD45RA-negative fraction. This sequence joins TRBV5-6 and TRBJ1-4, with 9 bases identical to TRBD1. The CDR3 spells CASTFYRYRDRDEKLFF. CDR3 nucleotides: TGTGCCAGCACTTTTTACCGTTACCGGGACAGGGATGAAAAACTGTTTTTT.